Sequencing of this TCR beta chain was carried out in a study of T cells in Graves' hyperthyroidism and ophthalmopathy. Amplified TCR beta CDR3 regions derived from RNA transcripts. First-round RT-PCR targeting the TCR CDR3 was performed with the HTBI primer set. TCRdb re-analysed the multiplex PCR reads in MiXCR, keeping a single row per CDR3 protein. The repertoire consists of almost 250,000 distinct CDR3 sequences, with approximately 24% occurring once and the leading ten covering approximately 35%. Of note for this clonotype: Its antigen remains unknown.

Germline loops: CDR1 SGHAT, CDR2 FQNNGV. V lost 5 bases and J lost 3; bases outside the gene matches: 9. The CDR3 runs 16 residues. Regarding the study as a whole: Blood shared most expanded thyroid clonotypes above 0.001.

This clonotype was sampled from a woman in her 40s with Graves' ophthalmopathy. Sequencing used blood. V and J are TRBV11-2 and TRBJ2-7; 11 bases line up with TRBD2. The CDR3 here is CASSTSSSGGLYEQYF. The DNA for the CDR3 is TGTGCCAGCAGCACTTCCTCTAGCGGGGGGCTCTACGAGCAGTACTTC.